The source of this T cell receptor beta chain is a study of T cell clonality in common variable immunodeficiency. This clone was recorded a few times. Its target is not known. The read halts 3 residues ahead of the CDR3 end, with the missing end drawn from the germline J gene. Points from the study as a whole: CVID subjects had higher TCRbeta clonality than healthy controls, most marked in about a third. Fewer TCRbeta clones were shared among CVID subjects than controls. The cause of increased CVID clonality remains unclear without subpopulation sequencing.

Germline V gene sequence: CDR1 SGHVS, CDR2 FNYEAQ. The CDR3 runs 14 residues. CVID and control samples used equivalent genomic DNA input. Produced via immunoSEQ multiplex PCR; TCRdb's table is partial and in-frame only. The repertoire consists of tens of thousands of clones, none detected only once. This TCR came from a person between 18 and 75 years old in good health. The rearrangement links TRBV7-6 to TRBJ1-2; D call uncertain. Sequencing was done on a sample of peripheral blood mononuclear cells. The CDR3 loop is CASSLLASSYDYTF. The sequenced part of the CDR3 DNA is TGTGCCAGCAGCTTACTAGCGAGCTCCTACGAC. The entire variable domain, with the rest obtained from reference TRBV7-6 and TRBJ1-2, is as follows: GAGVSQSPRYKVTKRGQDVALRCDPISGHVSLYWYRQALGQGPEFLTYFNYEAQQDKSGLPNDRFSAERPEGSISTLTIQRTEQRDSAMYRCASSLLASSYDYTFGSGTRLTVV.